In this sample, the clone carrying this TCR beta chain turned up a few times. Germline loops: CDR1 SGDLS, CDR2 YYNGEE. J was trimmed by 7 bases and V by 4 bases; bases with no gene match: 9. This CDR3 has 16 residues. This record belongs to a study of regulatory T cells in long-lasting Graves disease. Libraries of TCR beta came from iRepertoire HTBI primers plus Arm-PCR of CDR3 regions. Via MiXCR, TCRdb re-called the multiplex PCR reads, giving one row per CDR3 protein. The sample records about 360,000 distinct CDR3 sequences, 15% to 20% being singletons. As to time point: newly diagnosed GD, antithyroid drugs for less than 3 months. Making the TCR library involved RNA that had been extracted from PBMCs. These records were also assigned to another study, of T cells in Graves' hyperthyroidism and ophthalmopathy. That source reports: When the TCR CDR3 underwent first-round RT-PCR, the HTBI primer set was used.

The sequence was collected from a woman younger than 30 with Graves disease. The sample here was peripheral blood mononuclear cells (PBMCs), taken at new diagnosis, from a patient treated with antithyroid drugs. The chain carries TRBV9 and TRBJ1-6, with 9 bases that match TRBD1. The CDR3 region is CASSSLSGTGNSPLHF. In DNA form, the CDR3 reads TGTGCCAGCAGCTCCCTCTCTGGGACAGGGAATTCACCCCTCCACTTT.